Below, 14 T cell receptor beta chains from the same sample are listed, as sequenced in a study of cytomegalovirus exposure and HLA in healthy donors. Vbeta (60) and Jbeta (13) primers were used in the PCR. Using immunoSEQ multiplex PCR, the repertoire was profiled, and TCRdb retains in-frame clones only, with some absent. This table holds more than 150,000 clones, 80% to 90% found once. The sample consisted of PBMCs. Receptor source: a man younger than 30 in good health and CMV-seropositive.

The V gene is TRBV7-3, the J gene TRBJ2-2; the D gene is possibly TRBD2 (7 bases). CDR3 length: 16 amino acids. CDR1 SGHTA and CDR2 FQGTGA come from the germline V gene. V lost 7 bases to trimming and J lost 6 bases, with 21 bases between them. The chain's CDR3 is CASTVGGARAAGELFF. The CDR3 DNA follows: TGTGCCAGCACCGTTGGGGGGGCGCGGGCAGCCGGGGAGCTGTTTTTT.

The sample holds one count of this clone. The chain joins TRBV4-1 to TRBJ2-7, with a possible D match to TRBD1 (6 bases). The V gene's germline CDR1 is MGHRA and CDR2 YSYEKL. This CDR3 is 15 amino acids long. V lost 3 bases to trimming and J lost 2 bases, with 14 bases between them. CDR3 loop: CASSHLTGQTYEQYF. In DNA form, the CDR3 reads TGCGCCAGCAGCCACCTTACAGGGCAGACCTACGAGCAGTACTTC.

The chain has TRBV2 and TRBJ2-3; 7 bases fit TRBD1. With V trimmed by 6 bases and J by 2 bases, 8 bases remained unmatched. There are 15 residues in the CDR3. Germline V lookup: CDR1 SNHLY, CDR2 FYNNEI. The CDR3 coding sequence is TGTGCCAGCAGGGGGGACAGAACTTTCACAGATACGCAGTATTTT. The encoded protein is CASRGDRTFTDTQYF.

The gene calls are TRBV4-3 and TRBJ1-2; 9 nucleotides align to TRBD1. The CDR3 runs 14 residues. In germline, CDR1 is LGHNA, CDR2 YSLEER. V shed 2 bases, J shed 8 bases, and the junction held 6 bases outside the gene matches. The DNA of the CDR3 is TGCGCCAGCAGCCAAACAGGGGGCGCGGAGGGCTACACCTTC. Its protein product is CASSQTGGAEGYTF.

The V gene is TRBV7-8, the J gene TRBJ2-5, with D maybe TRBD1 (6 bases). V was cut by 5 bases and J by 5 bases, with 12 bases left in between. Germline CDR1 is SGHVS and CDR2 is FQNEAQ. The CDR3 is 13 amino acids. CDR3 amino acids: CASSSDRRETQYF. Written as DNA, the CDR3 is TGTGCCAGCAGCAGCGACAGGAGGGAGACCCAGTACTTC.

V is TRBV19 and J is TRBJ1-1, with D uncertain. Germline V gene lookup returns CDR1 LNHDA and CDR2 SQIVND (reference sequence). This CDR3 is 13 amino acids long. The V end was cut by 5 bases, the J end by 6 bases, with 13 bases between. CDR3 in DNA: TGTGCCAGTAGTCCAACCGGGGTCGCTGAAGCTTTCTTT. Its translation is CASSPTGVAEAFF. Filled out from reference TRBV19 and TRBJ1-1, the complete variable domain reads DGGITQSPKYLFRKEGQNVTLSCEQNLNHDAMYWYRQDPGQGLRLIYYSQIVNDFQKGDIAEGYSVSREKKESFPLTVTSAQKNPTAFYLCASSPTGVAEAFFGQGTRLTVV.

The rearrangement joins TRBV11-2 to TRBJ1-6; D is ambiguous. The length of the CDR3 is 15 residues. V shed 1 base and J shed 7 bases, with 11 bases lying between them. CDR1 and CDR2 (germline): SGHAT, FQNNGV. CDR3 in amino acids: CASSLVPLGNSPLHF. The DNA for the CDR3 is TGTGCCAGCAGCTTAGTCCCACTAGGCAATTCACCCCTCCACTTT.

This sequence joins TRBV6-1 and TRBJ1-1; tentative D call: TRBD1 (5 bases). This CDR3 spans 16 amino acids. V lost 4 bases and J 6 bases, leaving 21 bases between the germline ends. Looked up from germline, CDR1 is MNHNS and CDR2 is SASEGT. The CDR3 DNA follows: TGTGCCAGCAGTGGATCCGATCGTCCCGCGGGGGCTGAAGCTTTCTTT. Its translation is CASSGSDRPAGAEAFF.

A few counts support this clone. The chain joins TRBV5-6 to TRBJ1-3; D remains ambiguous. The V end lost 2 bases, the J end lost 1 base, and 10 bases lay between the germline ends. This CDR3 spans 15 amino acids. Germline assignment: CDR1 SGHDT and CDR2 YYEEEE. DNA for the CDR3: TGTGCCAGCAGCTTCTCCCCCAGGTCTGGAAACACCATATATTTT. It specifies CASSFSPRSGNTIYF.

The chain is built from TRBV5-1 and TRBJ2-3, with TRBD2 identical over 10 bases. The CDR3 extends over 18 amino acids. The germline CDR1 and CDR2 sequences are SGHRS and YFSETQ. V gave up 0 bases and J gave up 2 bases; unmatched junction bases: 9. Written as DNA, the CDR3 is TGCGCCAGCAGCTTGGGTTTCCGGACTAGCGGCAACACAGATACGCAGTATTTT. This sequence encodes CASSLGFRTSGNTDTQYF.

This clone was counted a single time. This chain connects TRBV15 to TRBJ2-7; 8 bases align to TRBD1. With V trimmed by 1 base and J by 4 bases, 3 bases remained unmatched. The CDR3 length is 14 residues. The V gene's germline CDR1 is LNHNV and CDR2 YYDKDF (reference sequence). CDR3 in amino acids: CATSRVTGGYEQYF. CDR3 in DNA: TGTGCCACCAGCAGAGTAACAGGGGGTTACGAGCAGTACTTC.

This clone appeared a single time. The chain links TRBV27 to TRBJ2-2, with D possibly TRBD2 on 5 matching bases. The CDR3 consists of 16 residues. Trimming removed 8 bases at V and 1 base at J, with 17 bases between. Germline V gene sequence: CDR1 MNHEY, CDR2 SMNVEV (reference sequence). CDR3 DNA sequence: TGTGCCAGCGCGACTAACCTTGGAAAGAACACCGGGGAGCTGTTTTTT. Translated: CASATNLGKNTGELFF.

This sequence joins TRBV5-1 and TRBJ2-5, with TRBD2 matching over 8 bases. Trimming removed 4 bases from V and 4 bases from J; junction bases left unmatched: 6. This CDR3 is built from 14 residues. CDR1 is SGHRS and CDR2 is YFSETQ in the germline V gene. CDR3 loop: CASSPGGAIETQYF. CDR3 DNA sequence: TGCGCCAGCAGCCCCGGGGGGGCCATAGAGACCCAGTACTTC.

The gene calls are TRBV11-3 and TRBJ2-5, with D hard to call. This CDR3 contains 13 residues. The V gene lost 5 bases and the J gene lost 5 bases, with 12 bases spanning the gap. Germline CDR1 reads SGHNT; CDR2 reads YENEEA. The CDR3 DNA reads TGTGCCAGCAGCCTGGCCCTTGGTGAGACCCAGTACTTC. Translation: CASSLALGETQYF. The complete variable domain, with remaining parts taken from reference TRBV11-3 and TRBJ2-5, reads EAGVVQSPRYKIIEKKQPVAFWCNPISGHNTLYWYLQNLGQGPELLIRYENEEAVDDSQLPKDRFSAERLKGVDSTLKIQPAELGDSAVYLCASSLALGETQYFGPGTRLLVL.